This TCR beta chain was obtained from a study of blood T cell repertoires in COVID-19. About the research overall: Donors in the United States, Italy and Spain gave samples during acute or convalescent COVID-19. The analysed material was cDNA or gDNA that came from T cells, B-cell-depleted T cells, or PBMCs.

In the source study's methods: From reference gene primer amplification, estimates of nucleated cell counts were derived. This table comes from immunoSEQ multiplex PCR, and its TCRdb copy is limited to in-frame clones, with some not included. Clone size and the V and J calls come from that table; the DNA yielded D and trimming. The sample contains about 54,000 clones, 80% to 90% of which appear only once. Germline V gene data show CDR1 as SGHAT and CDR2 as FQNNGV. Trimming shortened V by 6 bases and J by 5 bases, and 7 bases separated the two germline ends. The CDR3 is 11 amino acids. The sequence was collected from a human donor in a cohort sampled during active COVID-19. The sequenced sample was peripheral blood. This chain links TRBV11-2 with TRBJ2-5; a weak D match, TRBD2 (5 bases). CDR3 nucleotides: TGTGCCAGCAGTTCGGGGGAGACCCAGTACTTC. Translating it yields CASSSGETQYF.